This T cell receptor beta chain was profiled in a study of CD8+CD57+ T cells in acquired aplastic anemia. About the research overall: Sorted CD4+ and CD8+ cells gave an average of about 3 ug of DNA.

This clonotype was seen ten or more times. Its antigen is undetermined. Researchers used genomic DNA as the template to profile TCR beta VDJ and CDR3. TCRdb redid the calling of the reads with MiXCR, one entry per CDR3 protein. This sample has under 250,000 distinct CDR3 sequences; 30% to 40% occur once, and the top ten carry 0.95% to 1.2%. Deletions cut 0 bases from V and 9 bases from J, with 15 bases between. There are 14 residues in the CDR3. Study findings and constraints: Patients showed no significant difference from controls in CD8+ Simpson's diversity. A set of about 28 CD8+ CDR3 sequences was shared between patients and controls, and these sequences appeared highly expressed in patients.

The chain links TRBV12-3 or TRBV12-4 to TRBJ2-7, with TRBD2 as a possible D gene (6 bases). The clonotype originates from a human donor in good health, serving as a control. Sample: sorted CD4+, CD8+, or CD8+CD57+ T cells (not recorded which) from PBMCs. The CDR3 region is CASSLARAPAGQYF. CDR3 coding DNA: TGTGCCAGCAGTTTAGCGCGAGCCCCAGCGGGGCAGTACTTC.